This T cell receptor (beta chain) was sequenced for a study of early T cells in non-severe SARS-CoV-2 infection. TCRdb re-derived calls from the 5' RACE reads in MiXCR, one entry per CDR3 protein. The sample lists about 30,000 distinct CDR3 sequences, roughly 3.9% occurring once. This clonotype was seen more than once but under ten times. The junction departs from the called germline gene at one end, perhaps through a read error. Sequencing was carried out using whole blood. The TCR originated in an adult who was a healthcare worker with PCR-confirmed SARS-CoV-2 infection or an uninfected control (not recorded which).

The CDR3 sequence is CASSVTGHTEAFF. As DNA, the CDR3 is TGTGCCAGTAGTGTGACAGGACACACTGAAGCCTTCTTT. This chain connects TRBV19 to TRBJ1-1, with a tentative D call TRBD1 (6 bases). This CDR3 contains 13 residues. Germline-derived CDR1 and CDR2 are LNHDA and SQIVND (reference sequence).